These 7 T cell receptor beta chains were sequenced from one sample in a study of identical twins. Via MiXCR, TCRdb re-called the 5' RACE reads, giving one row per CDR3 protein. The sample holds under 800,000 distinct CDR3 sequences, about 20% seen once. These data also featured in a second study, about T cells expressing NK-cell markers.

The sample was PBMCs. These receptors were collected from a woman aged 18 to 35 in good health.

The chain combines TRBV5-1 with TRBJ2-1; TRBD2 matches 8 bases. The CDR3 totals 15 residues. The germline CDR1 and CDR2 sequences are SGHRS and YFSETQ. Germline trimming cut 3 bases from V and 5 bases from J; bases unmatched to any gene: 7. The CDR3 sequence: CASSYGTRPDNEQFF. CDR3 bases: TGCGCCAGCAGCTACGGGACTAGACCCGACAATGAGCAGTTCTTC.

This chain connects TRBV9 to TRBJ2-1; 7 positions agree with TRBD2. In germline, CDR1 is SGDLS, CDR2 YYNGEE. V was pared by 3 bases and J by 7 bases, with 13 bases of the junction left unmatched. This CDR3 spans 16 amino acids. The CDR3 DNA is TGTGCCAGCAGCGCCTTTTCTAGCGGCCTACAGAATGAGCAGTTCTTC. Its translation is CASSAFSSGLQNEQFF.

V and J are TRBV20-1 and TRBJ2-3; D gene unclear. The CDR3 runs 14 residues. Germline V gene lookup returns CDR1 DFQATT and CDR2 SNEGSKA (reference sequence). V was shortened by 3 bases and J by 2 bases, with 12 bases between the two germline ends. The CDR3 DNA reads as TGCAGTGCTAGTGACGCTCGGTCCACAGATACGCAGTATTTT. Translation: CSASDARSTDTQYF.

This clonotype was observed at least ten times. This chain uses TRBV28 with TRBJ2-1, with TRBD2 matching over 12 bases. The germline CDR1 and CDR2 sequences are MDHEN and SYDVKM. This CDR3 has 15 amino acids. With V trimmed by 6 bases and J by 7 bases, 7 bases remained unmatched. The CDR3 bases are TGTGCCAGCAGCTCACTAGCGGGGGGTAGGAATGAGCAGTTCTTC. Its protein product is CASSSLAGGRNEQFF.

This clonotype was seen many times. This chain links TRBV20-1 with TRBJ2-3, with 8 bases aligning to TRBD2. From germline, CDR1 is DFQATT and CDR2 SNEGSKA (reference sequence). V shed 0 bases and J 5 bases; nucleotides not matched to a gene: 7. The CDR3 spans 15 residues. The CDR3 reads CSARDPGLVGDTQYF. The CDR3 DNA reads as TGCAGTGCTAGAGATCCGGGACTAGTCGGAGATACGCAGTATTTT.

In its sample, this clonotype was seen a few times. V is TRBV20-1 and J is TRBJ1-1, with D maybe TRBD1 (5 bases). The CDR3 runs to 14 residues. Germline assignment: CDR1 DFQATT and CDR2 SNEGSKA (reference sequence). V lost 1 base to trimming and J lost 6 bases, with 15 bases between them. The CDR3 sequence: CSARAGRGSSEAFF. Here the CDR3 DNA reads TGCAGTGCTAGAGCAGGGAGGGGCTCGTCTGAAGCTTTCTTT.

V gene TRBV20-1 combines with J gene TRBJ2-1, with 10 bases identical to TRBD1. Germline loops: CDR1 DFQATT, CDR2 SNEGSKA (reference sequence). This CDR3 spans 16 amino acids. Losses at the gene ends were 1 base for V and 8 bases for J; bases not matched to a gene: 11. CDR3 sequence: CSARALRTGGSDEQFF. The CDR3 DNA sequence: TGCAGTGCTAGAGCCCTAAGGACAGGGGGTTCCGATGAGCAGTTCTTC.